The 21 T cell receptor beta chains below were found in one sample sequenced in a study of identical twins. A single record per CDR3 protein comes from TCRdb applying MiXCR to the 5' RACE reads. The sample holds approximately 1.8 million distinct CDR3 sequences; about 30% are singletons and the top ten take less than 0.35%. The sample comprised cord blood. Source of these receptors: a newborn girl in good health.

V usage is TRBV15 and J usage is TRBJ2-7; 8 bases fit TRBD2. V dropped 3 bases and J dropped 4; count of bases not matched to a gene: 2. The CDR3 has 13 amino acids. Germline V gene sequence: CDR1 LNHNV, CDR2 YYDKDF (reference sequence). This CDR3 is CATSSRGGYEQYF. The DNA for the CDR3 is TGTGCCACCAGCAGCCGGGGGGGGTACGAGCAGTACTTC.

This chain connects TRBV25-1 to TRBJ2-7; 8 bases agree with TRBD2. V lost 3 bases to trimming and J lost 7 bases; unmatched junction nucleotides: 11. The CDR3 has 15 residues. Germline lookup yields CDR1 MGHDK and CDR2 SYGVNS. The CDR3 loop is CASSDPGRVVDEQYF. In DNA form, the CDR3 reads TGTGCCAGCAGTGATCCCGGGAGGGTGGTAGATGAGCAGTACTTC.

The V gene is TRBV6-1, the J gene TRBJ1-1; 9 bases line up with TRBD1. CDR1 and CDR2 from the germline V gene are MNHNS and SASEGT. J gave up 3 bases and V 3 bases, and 17 bases lay outside the gene matches. The CDR3 consists of 19 residues. CDR3: CASSDADRGPAFMHTEAFF. As DNA, the CDR3 is TGTGCCAGCAGTGATGCGGACAGGGGTCCAGCCTTTATGCACACTGAAGCTTTCTTT.

This chain uses TRBV12-5 with TRBJ2-1, with TRBD2 identical over 11 bases. V gave up 3 bases and J gave up 4 bases; unmatched junction bases: 8. This CDR3 has 17 amino acids. The germline V gene encodes CDR1 LGHNT and CDR2 FRNRAP. CDR3 amino acids: CASGFNSGGEAYNEQFF. In nucleotides, the CDR3 is TGTGCTAGTGGTTTCAATAGCGGGGGGGAGGCGTACAATGAGCAGTTCTTC.

The rearrangement joins TRBV5-1 to TRBJ2-3; the D gene is possibly TRBD2 (6 bases). This CDR3 has 15 residues. The V and J ends lost 0 bases and 2 bases respectively, with 10 bases between them. Germline V lookup: CDR1 SGHRS, CDR2 YFSETQ. The CDR3 DNA is TGCGCCAGCAGCTTGGCAGTAGCGGCCACAGATACGCAGTATTTT. It specifies CASSLAVAATDTQYF.

This clonotype was recorded a few times. The chain uses TRBV9 and TRBJ2-6; 10 nucleotides match TRBD1. V was clipped by 0 bases and J by 2 bases; unmatched bases: 2. This CDR3 is built from 17 residues. Germline V gene lookup returns CDR1 SGDLS and CDR2 YYNGEE. CDR3 amino acids: CASSVGTGGTGANVLTF. The CDR3 bases are TGTGCCAGCAGCGTAGGGACAGGGGGAACTGGGGCCAACGTCCTGACTTTC.

The chain carries TRBV6-5 and TRBJ2-7; D remains ambiguous. Per germline, CDR1 MNHEY and CDR2 SVGAGI. V lost 6 bases and J lost 7, with 13 bases in between. This CDR3 contains 12 residues. The CDR3, as DNA: TGTGCCAGCAGCTCTAGGGAAGGGGAGCAGTACTTC. Translating gives CASSSREGEQYF.

This clonotype was detected only a few times. The chain uses TRBV20-1 and TRBJ1-2; tentative D call: TRBD1 (5 bases). V lost 0 bases and J lost 4, with 9 bases in between. The V gene's germline CDR1 is DFQATT and CDR2 SNEGSKA (reference sequence). The CDR3 extends over 13 amino acids. For the CDR3, the DNA is TGCAGTGCTAGAGAAATGGGGACCTATGGCTACACCTTC. Residues: CSAREMGTYGYTF.

The chain links TRBV24-1 to TRBJ2-3; 7 bases are shared with TRBD2. The CDR3 is 15 amino acids. The germline V gene encodes CDR1 KGHDR and CDR2 SFDVKD. V was clipped by 10 bases and J by 12 bases; unmatched bases: 21. CDR3: CATPGREGPPSRQYF. CDR3 nucleotides: TGTGCCACTCCTGGCAGGGAGGGTCCCCCCTCTCGCCAGTATTTT.

The V and J genes are TRBV5-1 and TRBJ2-7; D ambiguous. V was trimmed by 4 bases and J by 5 bases, leaving 22 bases between them. CDR1 and CDR2 (germline): SGHRS, YFSETQ. This CDR3 contains 16 residues. The CDR3 spells CASSRTSRNSYDEQYF. The CDR3, as DNA: TGCGCCAGCAGCCGGACGTCCCGTAACTCCTACGACGAGCAGTACTTC.

This chain links TRBV5-1 with TRBJ2-1; TRBD2 aligns across 10 bases. Germline trimming cut 4 bases from V and 4 bases from J; bases unmatched to any gene: 11. Germline values: CDR1 SGHRS, CDR2 YFSETQ. This CDR3 comprises 17 residues. CDR3 region: CASSIDIAGGFYNEQFF. The CDR3 DNA sequence: TGCGCCAGCAGCATTGATATAGCGGGGGGCTTTTACAATGAGCAGTTCTTC.

This clonotype occurred a few times. This chain links TRBV7-9 with TRBJ2-1; D is perhaps TRBD1 (5 bases). The CDR3 loop spans 18 amino acids. The germline gives CDR1 SEHNR, CDR2 FQNEAQ (reference sequence). Between the trimmed V and J ends, which lost 7 bases and 2 bases, there was a span of 24 bases. CDR3: CASTPIKGPADTYNEQFF. The CDR3 region has the DNA TGTGCCAGCACCCCTATAAAGGGGCCGGCGGACACCTACAATGAGCAGTTCTTC.

The V and J genes are TRBV7-2 and TRBJ1-5; D uncertain. V was cut by 4 bases and J by 1 base, with 8 bases left in between. Germline values: CDR1 SGHTA, CDR2 FQGNSA. This CDR3 spans 14 amino acids. CDR3 nucleotides: TGTGCCAGCAGCTCGCGGAGCAGCAATCAGCCCCAGCATTTT. This gives the protein CASSSRSSNQPQHF.

The rearrangement joins TRBV15 to TRBJ1-4; possibly TRBD1 for D (6 bases). Trimming cost V 0 bases and J 8 bases, with 13 bases left between them. This CDR3 has 15 amino acids. Germline lookup yields CDR1 LNHNV and CDR2 YYDKDF (reference sequence). CDR3 sequence reads: CATSREVGAREKLFF. In nucleotides, the CDR3 is TGTGCCACCAGCAGAGAAGTGGGGGCCCGGGAAAAACTGTTTTTT.

The V call is TRBV7-2, the J call TRBJ2-7, with D uncertain. The germline V and J ends were trimmed by 7 bases and 3 bases, with 13 bases remaining between them. Germline loops: CDR1 SGHTA, CDR2 FQGNSA. The CDR3 has 13 residues. The CDR3 DNA follows: TGTGCCAGCACCCATGGGGTAAACTACGAGCAGTACTTC. Its protein is CASTHGVNYEQYF. Looking up the rest from reference TRBV7-2 and TRBJ2-7 gives the full variable domain: GAGVSQSPSNKVTEKGKDVELRCDPISGHTALYWYRQSLGQGLEFLIYFQGNSAPDKSGLPSDRFSAERTGGSVSTLTIQRTQQEDSAVYLCASTHGVNYEQYFGPGTRLTVT.

This rearrangement joins TRBV5-1 to TRBJ2-3, with D tentatively TRBD2 (6 bases). This CDR3 spans 16 amino acids. The germline CDR1 and CDR2 sequences are SGHRS and YFSETQ. V lost 5 bases to trimming and J lost 2 bases, with 18 bases between them. CDR3 loop: CASRSFRGGITDTQYF. DNA of the CDR3: TGCGCCAGCAGGTCCTTTCGGGGCGGGATCACAGATACGCAGTATTTT.

As to this clonotype: One end of the junction varies from germline; a read error may be responsible. This rearrangement joins TRBV7-6 to TRBJ2-1; 9 bases agree with TRBD1. Germline loops: CDR1 SGHVS, CDR2 FNYEAQ. The CDR3 contains 19 residues. CDR3 protein: CASSLAGTGYILSYNGQFF. In DNA, the CDR3 is TGTGCCAGCAGCTTAGCCGGGACAGGGTATATACTATCCTACAATGGGCAGTTCTTC.

The chain is built from TRBV6-1 and TRBJ2-3, with 7 bases that match TRBD2. In germline, CDR1 is MNHNS, CDR2 SASEGT. The CDR3 has 14 residues. With 7 bases clipped from V and 2 bases from J, the junction kept 6 bases outside the gene matches. In DNA, the CDR3 is TGTGCCAGCACGCTAGCGGTGGCCACAGATACGCAGTATTTT. This encodes CASTLAVATDTQYF.

This clonotype was seen repeatedly, ten times or more. The chain carries TRBV27 and TRBJ2-7; 8 bases match TRBD1. Germline loops: CDR1 MNHEY, CDR2 SMNVEV (reference sequence). CDR3 size: 14 residues. V trimming: 4 bases; J trimming: 4 bases; junction bases outside the gene matches: 6. CDR3 sequence reads: CASSSSTGGYEQYF. The CDR3 region has the DNA TGTGCCAGCAGTTCCTCCACAGGGGGGTACGAGCAGTACTTC.

CDR3: CATETGPSDEQFF. The CDR3 nucleotides are TGTGCCACCGAGACTGGACCTTCGGATGAGCAGTTCTTC. The chain carries TRBV24-1 and TRBJ2-1; D gene ambiguous. Germline CDR1 and CDR2: KGHDR and SFDVKD. Trimming shortened V by 9 bases and J by 8 bases, and 16 bases separated the two germline ends. The CDR3 sequence is 13 residues long.

The CDR3 reads CASSLVAGAGGEQYF. CDR3 nucleotide sequence: TGTGCCAGCAGCTTGGTTGCGGGAGCCGGGGGTGAGCAGTACTTC. The rearrangement links TRBV5-6 to TRBJ2-5; 7 bases agree with TRBD2. Losses at the gene ends were 0 bases for V and 11 bases for J; bases not matched to a gene: 13. The CDR3 totals 15 residues. Looked up from germline, CDR1 is SGHDT and CDR2 is YYEEEE.